What follows are 12 T cell receptor beta chains derived from one specimen sequenced in a study of cytomegalovirus exposure and HLA in healthy donors. PCR was performed using 60 Vbeta and 13 Jbeta primers. Measured with immunoSEQ multiplex PCR; TCRdb has only the in-frame clones, and not every one. Of more than 65,000 clones listed, about 78% were seen once; the top ten hold approximately 5.6%. Specimen: PBMCs. These receptors were taken from a man younger than 35 in good health and CMV-seropositive.

The chain joins TRBV5-1 to TRBJ2-7; 8 positions agree with TRBD1. V trimming: 0 bases; J trimming: 2 bases; junction bases outside the gene matches: 4. Germline assignment: CDR1 SGHRS and CDR2 YFSETQ. This CDR3 is 15 amino acids long. This CDR3 is CASSLGGTGAYEQYF. The CDR3, as DNA: TGCGCCAGCAGCTTGGGTGGGACAGGAGCCTACGAGCAGTACTTC.

The V gene is TRBV10-2, the J gene TRBJ1-5; TRBD1 aligns across 9 bases. CDR3 length: 16 residues. Germline-derived CDR1 and CDR2 are WSHSY and SAAADI. V lost 6 bases, J lost 5 bases, and 11 bases stayed unmatched. The CDR3 region is CASSGTGRRFYQPQHF. For the CDR3, the DNA is TGCGCCAGCAGCGGGACAGGGAGACGTTTCTATCAGCCCCAGCATTTT.

V and J are TRBV5-4 and TRBJ1-4; D unclear. Germline V CDR1 and CDR2: SGHNT, YYREEE (reference sequence). The CDR3 sequence is 17 residues long. The V end was cut by 2 bases, the J end by 4 bases, with 18 bases between. The CDR3 nucleotides read TGTGCCAGCAGCTTAACCGGGATATCTTTGGGTAATGAAAAACTGTTTTTT. It specifies CASSLTGISLGNEKLFF.

The chain recombines TRBV14 with TRBJ2-3; maybe TRBD1 (5 bases). Trimming took off 3 bases at V and 6 bases at J, with 19 bases between the two ends. The CDR3 sequence is 16 residues long. CDR1 and CDR2 (germline): SGHDN, FVKESK. The CDR3 DNA follows: TGTGCCAGCAGCCACCGCAGGACATCCGACGCGGATACGCAGTATTTT. Translated: CASSHRRTSDADTQYF.

The chain couples TRBV7-2 to TRBJ2-7; TRBD2 matches 9 bases. The V segment lost 7 bases and the J segment 3 bases; nucleotides outside the gene matches: 7. The CDR3 spans 14 residues. Germline loops: CDR1 SGHTA, CDR2 FQGNSA. CDR3 DNA sequence: TGTGCCAGCACACCCCCTAGCGGGAACTACGAGCAGTACTTC. It yields the protein CASTPPSGNYEQYF.

The J gene is TRBJ2-7, the V gene TRBV13, with TRBD2 as a possible D gene (6 bases). Trimming left V 0 bases short and J 2 bases short, with 8 bases between. The CDR3 loop spans 14 amino acids. The germline gives CDR1 PRHDT, CDR2 FYEKMQ (reference sequence). Here the CDR3 DNA reads TGTGCCAGCAGCTTAGGAGGAGGGGCCTACGAGCAGTACTTC. Amino acid sequence: CASSLGGGAYEQYF. Based on the CDR3 plus reference TRBV13 and TRBJ2-7, the full variable domain is AAGVIQSPRHLIKEKRETATLKCYPIPRHDTVYWYQQGPGQDPQFLISFYEKMQSDKGSIPDRFSAQQFSDYHSELNMSSLELGDSALYFCASSLGGGAYEQYFGPGTRLTVT.

The gene calls are TRBV28 and TRBJ1-5; D is perhaps TRBD1 (6 bases). Trimming removed 11 bases from V and 2 bases from J, with 19 bases in between. The CDR3 length is 15 residues. CDR1 MDHEN and CDR2 SYDVKM come from the germline V gene. The CDR3 coding sequence is TGTGCCGGAAGGGGGGGGCGTGTTGGCAATCAGCCCCAGCATTTT. This gives the protein CAGRGGRVGNQPQHF.

This clone was seen a few times. The chain couples TRBV7-6 to TRBJ2-1; D remains unclear. CDR1 is SGHVS and CDR2 is FNYEAQ in the germline V gene. V lost 5 bases to trimming and J lost 7 bases, with 9 bases between them. The length of the CDR3 is 12 residues. This CDR3 is CASSLTENEQFF. DNA for the CDR3: TGTGCCAGCAGCCTTACAGAGAATGAGCAGTTCTTC.

The V call is TRBV25-1, the J call TRBJ2-5; D might be TRBD1 (5 bases). Per the germline V gene, CDR1 is MGHDK and CDR2 is SYGVNS. Trimming shortened V by 2 bases and J by 2 bases, and 6 bases separated the two germline ends. The CDR3 extends over 13 amino acids. CDR3 loop: CASSEPGQETQYF. As DNA, the CDR3 is TGTGCCAGCAGTGAACCAGGGCAAGAGACCCAGTACTTC. Full variable domain (missing parts from reference TRBV25-1 and TRBJ2-5): EADIYQTPRYLVIGTGKKITLECSQTMGHDKMYWYQQDPGMELHLIHYSYGVNSTEKGDLSSESTVSRIRTEHFPLTLESARPSHTSQYLCASSEPGQETQYFGPGTRLLVL.

The chain couples TRBV6-6 to TRBJ2-5, with no clear D. The ends were cut back, 7 bases at V and 5 bases at J, with 20 bases in the middle. The CDR3 is made up of 15 amino acids. Germline V gene lookup returns CDR1 MNHNY and CDR2 SVGAGI (reference sequence). CDR3 DNA sequence: TGTGCCAGCACCGCGAGACTCCTTGGAAGGGAGACCCAGTACTTC. It codes for CASTARLLGRETQYF.

The V and J genes are TRBV7-9 and TRBJ2-2; 9 bases line up with TRBD2. The CDR3 runs 16 residues. Germline lookup yields CDR1 SEHNR and CDR2 FQNEAQ (reference sequence). Trimming removed 4 bases from V and 1 base from J; junction bases left unmatched: 4. In nucleotides, the CDR3 is TGTGCCAGCAGCTCGCGACTAGCGGTGAACACCGGGGAGCTGTTTTTT. It translates to CASSSRLAVNTGELFF. The full variable domain, completed using reference TRBV7-9 and TRBJ2-2, is DTGVSQNPRHKITKRGQNVTFRCDPISEHNRLYWYRQTLGQGPEFLTYFQNEAQLEKSRLLSDRFSAERPKGSFSTLEIQRTEQGDSAMYLCASSSRLAVNTGELFFGEGSRLTVL.

The chain uses TRBV18 and TRBJ1-1, with no clear D. The V and J ends lost 3 bases and 3 bases respectively, with 14 bases between them. The CDR3 covers 15 residues. Germline lookup yields CDR1 KGHSH and CDR2 LQKENI. CDR3 region: CASSPGRVGDTEAFF. The CDR3 DNA reads TGTGCCAGCTCACCCGGGAGGGTAGGAGACACTGAAGCTTTCTTT.